A single sample gave rise to the 19 T cell receptor beta chains below, sequenced in a study of T-cell memory formation after mild COVID-19. Each CDR3 protein gets one entry after TCRdb re-called the 5' RACE reads with MiXCR. The sample includes about 360,000 distinct CDR3 sequences, about an eighth of them seen just once. Input material: PBMCs or a T cell subset sorted from them (not recorded which). Receptors originate from a man younger than 30 who had mild COVID-19 (a few samples of this study predate the infection). Cell type and time point are not known.

The J gene is TRBJ1-5, the V gene TRBV2; 9 bases fit TRBD1. Germline CDR1 SNHLY, CDR2 FYNNEI. Losses at the gene ends were 8 bases for V and 8 bases for J; bases not matched to a gene: 10. This CDR3 is 14 amino acids long. The DNA of the CDR3 is TGTGCCAGCGGCTCCGACAGGGGGTTTAAGCCCCAGCATTTT. It translates to CASGSDRGFKPQHF.

The gene calls are TRBV6-5 and TRBJ2-1, with D uncertain. The germline CDR1 and CDR2 sequences are MNHEY and SVGAGI. The CDR3 contains 15 residues. V was trimmed by 2 bases and J by 0 bases, leaving 8 bases between them. CDR3 sequence: CASSYALSSYNEQFF. The CDR3 coding sequence is TGTGCCAGCAGTTACGCCTTGAGCTCCTACAATGAGCAGTTCTTC.

The chain employs TRBV20-1 and TRBJ1-1, with a possible D match to TRBD1 (6 bases). V dropped 1 base and J dropped 4 bases, with 16 bases sitting between them. Germline CDR1 reads DFQATT; CDR2 reads SNEGSKA (reference sequence). The CDR3 is 15 amino acids. CDR3: CSARVATGGSTEAFF. The CDR3 DNA reads TGCAGTGCTAGAGTTGCGACAGGCGGTTCCACTGAAGCTTTCTTT.

V usage is TRBV11-2 and J usage is TRBJ1-1, with no clear D. The germline gives CDR1 SGHAT, CDR2 FQNNGV. V lost 1 base and J 1 base, leaving 10 bases between the germline ends. The CDR3 extends over 15 amino acids. CDR3 nucleotides: TGTGCCAGCAGCTTAGTGCCGGGAGAGAACACTGAAGCTTTCTTT. Its translation is CASSLVPGENTEAFF. The entire variable domain, with the rest obtained from reference TRBV11-2 and TRBJ1-1, is as follows: EAGVAQSPRYKIIEKRQSVAFWCNPISGHATLYWYQQILGQGPKLLIQFQNNGVVDDSQLPKDRFSAERLKGVDSTLKIQPAKLEDSAVYLCASSLVPGENTEAFFGQGTRLTVV.

Note on this clonotype: Just one base apart from a much larger clone, this may be a read error. The V and J genes are TRBV6-5 and TRBJ2-1; 13 bases are shared with TRBD2. There are 18 residues in the CDR3. Germline CDR1 is MNHEY and CDR2 is SVGAGI. The V and J ends lost 7 bases and 6 bases, in that order; junction bases with no gene match: 15. CDR3 residues: CASTLTGTSGISGNEQFF. The CDR3, as DNA: TGTGCCAGCACCCTAACCGGGACTAGCGGGATATCGGGCAATGAGCAGTTCTTC.

A few counts support this clonotype. The rearrangement joins TRBV5-1 to TRBJ2-6, with a tentative D call TRBD1 (5 bases). Deletions cut 5 bases from V and 4 bases from J, with 16 bases between. CDR3 length: 16 amino acids. Germline values: CDR1 SGHRS, CDR2 YFSETQ. CDR3 nucleotides: TGCGCCAGCAGGTCCCAAGGTCAGGGAGGGGCCAACGTCCTGACTTTC. The encoded protein is CASRSQGQGGANVLTF. The whole variable domain, remainder taken from reference TRBV5-1 and TRBJ2-6, is KAGVTQTPRYLIKTRGQQVTLSCSPISGHRSVSWYQQTPGQGLQFLFEYFSETQRNKGNFPGRFSGRQFSNSRSEMNVSTLELGDSALYLCASRSQGQGGANVLTFGAGSRLTVL.

In this sample, this clonotype turned up a few times. The chain employs TRBV5-1 and TRBJ2-1; 8 positions match TRBD1. CDR1 SGHRS and CDR2 YFSETQ come from the germline V gene. The CDR3 consists of 14 residues. After removal of 4 bases from V and 7 bases from J, the junction contained 7 bases not matched to a gene. CDR3 in amino acids: CASSQDRARNEQFF. The CDR3 DNA reads TGCGCCAGCAGCCAGGACAGGGCCCGGAATGAGCAGTTCTTC.

This rearrangement joins TRBV5-1 to TRBJ1-5, with a tentative D call TRBD1 (5 bases). The CDR3 has 15 residues. Germline V gives CDR1 SGHRS, CDR2 YFSETQ. The V end was cut by 0 bases, the J end by 5 bases, with 12 bases between. Here the CDR3 reads CASSLAGGMYQPQHF. The CDR3 region has the DNA TGCGCCAGCAGCTTGGCGGGGGGTATGTATCAGCCCCAGCATTTT.

The CDR3 sequence is CASSLGLAGPTQETQYF. The CDR3 bases are TGCGCCAGCAGCTTGGGACTAGCGGGACCTACTCAAGAGACCCAGTACTTC. V usage is TRBV5-1 and J usage is TRBJ2-5; TRBD2 aligns across 11 bases. Trimming removed 0 bases from V and 2 bases from J; junction bases left unmatched: 6. The CDR3 covers 17 residues. Germline V gives CDR1 SGHRS, CDR2 YFSETQ.

A few counts support this clonotype. The rearrangement links TRBV7-3 to TRBJ2-1, with 8 bases lining up with TRBD2. This CDR3 spans 16 amino acids. After removal of 5 bases from V and 6 bases from J, the junction contained 12 bases not matched to a gene. CDR1 SGHTA and CDR2 FQGTGA come from the germline V gene. The CDR3, as DNA: TGTGCCAGCAGCACAAAGCCCCGTGGACTAGCCAATGAGCAGTTCTTC. Its translation: CASSTKPRGLANEQFF.

V and J are TRBV14 and TRBJ1-2; no clear D gene. Germline V gene lookup returns CDR1 SGHDN and CDR2 FVKESK. The CDR3 sequence is 13 residues long. V was cut by 4 bases and J by 5 bases, with 11 bases left in between. The CDR3 nucleotides are TGTGCCAGCAGCCCAGCTCGGATATATGGCTACACCTTC. It is translated as CASSPARIYGYTF.

This clonotype was detected a few times. The CDR3 nucleotides are TGCAGTACACTTGGGGGGGGCATGAACACTGAAGCTTTCTTT. This sequence encodes CSTLGGGMNTEAFF. The chain combines TRBV20-1 with TRBJ1-1, with a tentative D call TRBD1 (6 bases). Germline loops: CDR1 DFQATT, CDR2 SNEGSKA (reference sequence). The CDR3 spans 14 residues. V lost 8 bases and J lost 0, with 16 bases in between.

This clonotype was recorded many times. The V and J genes are TRBV7-2 and TRBJ1-1; a possible D gene is TRBD1 (5 bases). V gave up 2 bases and J gave up 0 bases, with 7 bases separating them. The germline CDR1 and CDR2 sequences are SGHTA and FQGNSA. The CDR3 length is 14 residues. For the CDR3, the DNA is TGTGCCAGCAGCTTAAAAGGGGTGAACACTGAAGCTTTCTTT. Its translation: CASSLKGVNTEAFF.

This clonotype was found many times. The gene calls are TRBV20-1 and TRBJ2-5; 7 positions agree with TRBD1. The CDR3 is 14 residues long. The germline V gene encodes CDR1 DFQATT and CDR2 SNEGSKA (reference sequence). J was trimmed by 2 bases and V by 6 bases; bases with no gene match: 9. Written as DNA, the CDR3 is TGCAGTGCCCTCCCCGGGACAGTACAAGAGACCCAGTACTTC. This codes for CSALPGTVQETQYF.

The chain is built from TRBV7-3 and TRBJ2-6; D may be TRBD2 (5 bases). The CDR3 is made up of 15 amino acids. V was pared by 4 bases and J by 1 base, with 8 bases between. Germline V CDR1 and CDR2: SGHTA, FQGTGA. The CDR3 is CASSYPGSGANVLTF. CDR3 nucleotide sequence: TGTGCCAGCAGCTATCCGGGGTCTGGGGCCAACGTCCTGACTTTC.

In this sample, this clonotype turned up once. CDR3 nucleotides: TGTGCCAGCAGTGATTATCGGGTAGGGAAACTGTTTTTT. Residues: CASSDYRVGKLFF. This chain links TRBV6-1 with TRBJ1-4, with no clear D. The germline V gene encodes CDR1 MNHNS and CDR2 SASEGT. Trimming stripped 3 bases from V and 11 bases from J, with 13 bases between. The CDR3 has 13 residues.

This clonotype was observed a handful of times. V and J are TRBV18 and TRBJ2-7; TRBD1 matches at 7 bases. The CDR3 length is 14 residues. The ends lost 6 bases at V and 1 base at J; junction bases unmatched: 6. Germline V lookup: CDR1 KGHSH, CDR2 LQKENI. The CDR3 DNA is TGTGCCAGCTCTCCCGGGACAGAGTCCTACGAGCAGTACTTC. Protein product: CASSPGTESYEQYF.

At least ten counts were recorded for this clonotype. The J gene is TRBJ1-1, the V gene TRBV5-1; no reliable D call. This CDR3 spans 15 amino acids. The germline CDR1 and CDR2 sequences are SGHRS and YFSETQ. V was trimmed by 3 bases and J by 3 bases, leaving 15 bases between them. The CDR3 sequence is CASSSAIFGYTEAFF. In nucleotides, the CDR3 is TGCGCCAGCAGCTCGGCCATCTTCGGGTACACTGAAGCTTTCTTT.

The chain links TRBV5-1 to TRBJ2-5; D gene unclear. CDR3 length equals 14 residues. The germline V gene has CDR1 SGHRS and CDR2 YFSETQ. The ends were cut back, 1 base at V and 0 bases at J, with 7 bases in the middle. The CDR3 region is CASSLLSDQETQYF. The CDR3 region has the DNA TGCGCCAGCAGCTTGTTAAGCGACCAAGAGACCCAGTACTTC.